Following are 32 T cell receptor beta chains from one sample sequenced in a study of blood T cell repertoires in COVID-19 (TCRdb year 2020). The library was made by the immunoSEQ multiplex PCR assay. TCRdb limited this immuneACCESS table to in-frame rearrangements with V and J called. A share of clones is missing; checked studies link under half to unresolved V genes, and the rest is unexplained. The sample table lists tens of thousands of clones, roughly 74% of them with a count of one. The top ten clonotypes cover more than 6.5% of the sample. The specimen was peripheral blood. The receptors originated from a man in his fifties or sixties with COVID-19, enrolled during active disease.

This clone was counted between two and nine times. This sequence joins TRBV5-5 and TRBJ2-7; a weak D match, TRBD2 (6 bases). Germline CDR1 is SGHKS and CDR2 is YYEKEE (reference sequence). With 2 bases removed from V and 0 bases from J, the gap between germline ends came to 9 bases. This CDR3 contains 14 residues. The CDR3 spells CASSFAGSSYEQYF. In nucleotides, the CDR3 is TGTGCCAGCAGCTTCGCGGGGAGCTCCTACGAGCAGTACTTC.

The CDR3 sequence: CASSVGVGDNQPQHF. The DNA of the CDR3 is TGTGCCAGCAGCGTAGGGGTAGGGGACAATCAGCCCCAGCATTTT. The rearrangement links TRBV9 to TRBJ1-5, with D possibly being TRBD1 (5 bases). From germline, CDR1 is SGDLS and CDR2 YYNGEE. V lost 0 bases and J 3 bases, leaving 10 bases between the germline ends. CDR3 length: 15 amino acids.

In the case of this clone: Other DNA sequences in the sample encode the same CDR3. This chain links TRBV29-1 with TRBJ2-7; 9 positions match TRBD1. The CDR3 is 13 amino acids. Germline assignment: CDR1 SQVTM and CDR2 ANQGSEA. Trimming at V came to 4 bases and at J to 6 bases, leaving 7 bases not matched to a gene. CDR3 sequence: CSVVRQTGGEQYF. The CDR3 DNA reads as TGCAGCGTTGTCCGACAGACAGGGGGCGAGCAGTACTTC.

The chain is built from TRBV6-1 and TRBJ1-5, with 7 nucleotides matching TRBD1. The CDR3 has 14 amino acids. With 2 bases clipped from V and 7 bases from J, the junction kept 5 bases outside the gene matches. Germline V CDR1 and CDR2: MNHNS, SASEGT. CDR3 protein: CASSEQGVGQPQHF. The CDR3 nucleotides read TGTGCCAGCAGTGAACAGGGGGTAGGCCAGCCCCAGCATTTT.

Relative to its sample, this clone is medium-sized (0.01 to 0.1%). The rearrangement links TRBV7-9 to TRBJ1-2; 9 nucleotides agree with TRBD1. The trim removed 5 bases at V and 8 bases at J, leaving 9 bases unmatched. Germline assignment: CDR1 SEHNR and CDR2 FQNEAQ (reference sequence). This CDR3 spans 14 amino acids. This CDR3 is CASSPTQGARGYTF. In nucleotides, the CDR3 is TGTGCCAGCAGCCCCACACAGGGGGCGCGAGGCTACACCTTC.

This clone was counted a few times. V usage is TRBV30 and J usage is TRBJ1-5; possible D gene TRBD1, 6 bases. The CDR3 length is 16 residues. Deletions cut 1 base from V and 5 bases from J, with 18 bases between. CDR1 GTSNPN and CDR2 SVGIG come from the germline V gene (reference sequence). The chain's CDR3 is CAWSARGSFPDQPQHF. In nucleotides, the CDR3 is TGTGCCTGGAGTGCAAGGGGGAGTTTTCCAGATCAGCCCCAGCATTTT.

This clone was detected once. V is TRBV30 and J is TRBJ2-3; 7 bases are shared with TRBD2. This CDR3 spans 17 amino acids. Germline lookup yields CDR1 GTSNPN and CDR2 SVGIG (reference sequence). J lost 1 base, V lost 7 bases, and 17 bases had no gene match. The CDR3 sequence: CAFHLTIGTIGTDTQYF. CDR3 nucleotide sequence: TGTGCCTTCCACCTTACAATCGGGACTATTGGCACAGATACGCAGTATTTT.

In its sample, this clone was seen a few times. The J gene is TRBJ2-3, the V gene TRBV29-1; weak D call: TRBD2 (6 bases). This CDR3 contains 15 residues. Trimming stripped 4 bases from V and 2 bases from J, with 16 bases between. The germline V gene encodes CDR1 SQVTM and CDR2 ANQGSEA. This CDR3 reads CSVAGLGGPTDTQYF. The CDR3 DNA is TGCAGCGTTGCGGGGTTGGGGGGACCCACAGATACGCAGTATTTT.

The chain recombines TRBV7-2 with TRBJ1-6; 10 positions match TRBD1. The CDR3 is 16 amino acids. With V trimmed by 3 bases and J by 9 bases, 8 bases remained unmatched. CDR1 and CDR2 from the germline V gene are SGHTA and FQGNSA. CDR3 DNA sequence: TGTGCCAGCAGCTTCATTCTGGGACAGGGGACTTCACCCCTCCACTTT. Translation gives CASSFILGQGTSPLHF.

The chain recombines TRBV10-3 with TRBJ1-1; D is perhaps TRBD1 (5 bases). The CDR3 consists of 15 residues. The germline V gene encodes CDR1 ENHRY and CDR2 SYGVKD. V lost 0 bases and J 7 bases, leaving 15 bases between the germline ends. The CDR3 coding sequence is TGTGCCATCAGTGAGTCCACAGGAGTCACGCATGAAGCTTTCTTT. Translated, it gives CAISESTGVTHEAFF.

This chain uses TRBV6-1 with TRBJ2-2, with D maybe TRBD2 (6 bases). V lost 4 bases to trimming and J lost 1 base, with 16 bases between them. The CDR3 is 17 amino acids. The germline gives CDR1 MNHNS, CDR2 SASEGT. CDR3 sequence (DNA): TGTGCCAGCAGTGGCGCCCCCGGGACTGGGAACACCGGGGAGCTGTTTTTT. This codes for CASSGAPGTGNTGELFF.

The V call is TRBV5-4, the J call TRBJ1-4; 7 positions match TRBD1. Trimming took 4 bases from V and 4 from J; bases not matched to a gene: 16. The V gene's germline CDR1 is SGHNT and CDR2 YYREEE (reference sequence). The CDR3 is 18 residues long. The CDR3 DNA reads as TGTGCCAGCAGCCCGGATCGGTTAGAGGGGGCCGTTAATGAAAAACTGTTTTTT. Encoded protein: CASSPDRLEGAVNEKLFF.

The chain links TRBV24-1 to TRBJ1-1, with TRBD1 as a possible D gene (6 bases). CDR1 is KGHDR and CDR2 is SFDVKD in the germline V gene. The CDR3 spans 13 residues. Trimming pared 4 bases from V and 5 bases from J, leaving 10 bases between. CDR3 sequence (DNA): TGTGCCACCAGTGACGTCAGGGGTACTGAAGCTTTCTTT. Amino acid sequence: CATSDVRGTEAFF.

This rearrangement joins TRBV2 to TRBJ1-6; 8 bases are shared with TRBD1. CDR1 and CDR2 from the germline V gene are SNHLY and FYNNEI. The CDR3 covers 15 residues. The V gene end was trimmed by 5 bases and the J gene end by 6 bases; junction bases not matched to a gene: 6. In nucleotides, the CDR3 is TGTGCCAGCAGTCTGGAGGGACAGGTTAATTCACCCCTCCACTTT. Translating gives CASSLEGQVNSPLHF.

This clone was counted a single time. The chain couples TRBV2 to TRBJ1-1, with D perhaps matching TRBD1 (5 bases). The CDR3 runs 16 residues. Germline V CDR1 and CDR2: SNHLY, FYNNEI. Trimming shortened V by 1 base and J by 3 bases, and 15 bases separated the two germline ends. CDR3 region: CASSEGADRIYTEAFF. Written as DNA, the CDR3 is TGTGCCAGCAGTGAAGGGGCCGACAGAATTTACACTGAAGCTTTCTTT.

This clone was observed a handful of times. The rearrangement uses TRBV2 and TRBJ2-7, with 8 bases identical to TRBD1. Losses at the gene ends were 7 bases for V and 2 bases for J; bases not matched to a gene: 4. CDR1 SNHLY and CDR2 FYNNEI come from the germline V gene. CDR3 length: 13 amino acids. The CDR3: CASNGQGPYEQYF. The CDR3 coding sequence is TGTGCCAGCAACGGACAGGGTCCCTACGAGCAGTACTTC.

This chain connects TRBV7-9 to TRBJ1-1; D not resolved. Between the trimmed V and J ends, which lost 2 bases and 7 bases, there was a span of 14 bases. Germline V gene lookup returns CDR1 SEHNR and CDR2 FQNEAQ (reference sequence). This CDR3 has 14 amino acids. The CDR3 sequence: CASSLRVGVGEAFF. As DNA, the CDR3 is TGTGCCAGCAGCTTAAGGGTCGGGGTTGGTGAAGCTTTCTTT.

The chain joins TRBV5-1 to TRBJ2-1; D is perhaps TRBD1 (6 bases). Germline V gene sequence: CDR1 SGHRS, CDR2 YFSETQ. The CDR3 is 15 amino acids. Trimming left V 4 bases short and J 3 bases short, with 14 bases between. CDR3 region: CASSNPGTSYNEQFF. CDR3 bases: TGCGCCAGCAGCAACCCCGGGACAAGCTACAATGAGCAGTTCTTC.

The V call is TRBV11-2, the J call TRBJ2-1; weak D call: TRBD2 (6 bases). CDR3 length equals 16 residues. The V end was cut by 6 bases, the J end by 5 bases, with 20 bases between. Per germline, CDR1 SGHAT and CDR2 FQNNGV. The chain's CDR3 is CASRRGSGGRHNEQFF. The DNA of the CDR3 is TGTGCCAGCAGGCGTGGTAGCGGAGGACGACACAATGAGCAGTTCTTC.

The chain couples TRBV5-1 to TRBJ2-3, with D possibly TRBD1 on 6 matching bases. The CDR3 sequence is 14 residues long. V gave up 0 bases and J gave up 8 bases, with 13 bases separating them. Germline CDR1 SGHRS, CDR2 YFSETQ. As DNA, the CDR3 is TGCGCCAGCAGCTTGGCAGGGGCCCAAGGTACGCAGTATTTT. Its translation: CASSLAGAQGTQYF.

This sequence joins TRBV11-3 and TRBJ2-7, with a weak D call TRBD2 (6 bases). CDR3 length equals 15 residues. With 4 bases removed from V and 5 bases from J, the gap between germline ends came to 18 bases. Germline-derived CDR1 and CDR2 are SGHNT and YENEEA. CDR3 amino acids: CASSSREEGLHEQYF. CDR3 DNA: TGTGCCAGCAGCTCACGTGAGGAGGGCCTCCACGAGCAGTACTTC.

The chain carries TRBV5-1 and TRBJ1-5, with D perhaps TRBD1 (5 bases). Looked up from germline, CDR1 is SGHRS and CDR2 is YFSETQ. The CDR3 spans 15 residues. V lost 4 bases to trimming and J lost 6 bases, with 17 bases between them. Written as DNA, the CDR3 is TGCGCCAGCAGCAGAGAAGGACAACTCGGTCAGCCCCAGCATTTT. Protein product: CASSREGQLGQPQHF.

Details on this clone: An end of the junction differs from the germline gene, which may be a read error. The chain joins TRBV13 to TRBJ2-7; 14 nucleotides agree with TRBD2. CDR3 length: 17 amino acids. Germline CDR1 is PRHDT and CDR2 is FYEKMQ (reference sequence). The CDR3: CARSSGGLAGAGYEQYF. The CDR3 DNA sequence: TGTGCCCGCAGCTCGGGGGGACTAGCGGGGGCTGGTTACGAGCAGTACTTC.

This clone was counted a few times. Because the CDR3's place on the DNA is in doubt, the DNA is left out and the CDR3 is given as listed by TCRdb. The V and J genes are TRBV5-1 and TRBJ2-7; whether TRBD1, the table's D call, matches the DNA was not checked. The CDR3 comprises 15 residues, both ends counted. CDR1 SGHRS and CDR2 YFSETQ come from the germline V gene. The CDR3 spells CASILGLDKGGEQYF.

This clone was seen only once. This chain joins TRBV6-1 and TRBJ1-5, with TRBD1 as a possible D gene (5 bases). Trimming stripped 1 base from V and 5 bases from J, with 9 bases between. CDR1 is MNHNS and CDR2 is SASEGT in the germline V gene. The CDR3 has 14 residues. This CDR3 reads CASSEGGRYQPQHF. The CDR3 DNA follows: TGTGCCAGCAGTGAAGGGGGCAGGTATCAGCCCCAGCATTTT.

The chain carries TRBV3-1 (or the pseudogene TRBV3-2) and TRBJ1-1; D might be TRBD1 (5 bases). The V end lost 1 base, the J end lost 4 bases, and 13 bases lay between the germline ends. Germline V gives CDR1 LGHDT, CDR2 YNNKEL (reference sequence). The CDR3 totals 15 residues. This CDR3 is CASSQGGGAGTEAFF. The CDR3 coding sequence is TGTGCCAGCAGCCAAGGGGGAGGGGCGGGCACTGAAGCTTTCTTT.

This sequence joins TRBV10-3 and TRBJ1-2; 10 bases are shared with TRBD1. The CDR3 is 16 residues long. Germline lookup yields CDR1 ENHRY and CDR2 SYGVKD. Trimming took 3 bases from V and 3 from J; bases not matched to a gene: 7. The CDR3 nucleotides are TGTGCCATCAGTGAACTGACAGGGGGCGCCGACTATGGCTACACCTTC. This codes for CAISELTGGADYGYTF.

CDR3 DNA sequence: TGTGCCAGCAGTCGCTCACAGGGGGCGGGAGAAAAACTGTTTTTT. As protein: CASSRSQGAGEKLFF. The J gene is TRBJ1-4, the V gene TRBV2; 9 positions match TRBD1. The CDR3 extends over 15 amino acids. Looked up from germline, CDR1 is SNHLY and CDR2 is FYNNEI. V was pared by 5 bases and J by 8 bases, with 9 bases of the junction left unmatched.

The rearrangement links TRBV5-6 to TRBJ1-2; possible D gene TRBD1, 6 bases. CDR1 and CDR2 from the germline V gene are SGHDT and YYEEEE. V was clipped by 3 bases and J by 0 bases, with 12 bases between them. The CDR3 is made up of 15 amino acids. DNA of the CDR3: TGTGCCAGCAGCTCGACAGGTCTAGCTAACTATGGCTACACCTTC. It encodes CASSSTGLANYGYTF.

The chain has TRBV7-2 and TRBJ2-7; 10 positions match TRBD2. This CDR3 is 14 amino acids long. V shed 5 bases and J 5 bases; nucleotides not matched to a gene: 6. CDR1 SGHTA and CDR2 FQGNSA come from the germline V gene. DNA of the CDR3: TGTGCCAGCAGCCCCGGGACTAGCGAGGACGAGCAGTACTTC. It codes for CASSPGTSEDEQYF.

This chain connects TRBV24-1 to TRBJ1-5; 10 nucleotides match TRBD1. This CDR3 contains 16 residues. V gave up 2 bases and J gave up 9 bases; unmatched junction bases: 9. Per the germline V gene, CDR1 is KGHDR and CDR2 is SFDVKD. Here the CDR3 reads CATSDSRGDRGWPQHF. The CDR3 nucleotides are TGTGCCACCAGTGATTCAAGAGGGGACAGGGGTTGGCCCCAGCATTTT.

J is TRBJ2-5 and V is TRBV28, with TRBD1 matching 10 bases. V was clipped by 5 bases and J by 2 bases; unmatched bases: 14. Germline V lookup: CDR1 MDHEN, CDR2 SYDVKM. CDR3 length equals 18 residues. The CDR3 loop is CASSTPGQGSTHQETQYF. The CDR3 region has the DNA TGTGCCAGCAGTACACCGGGACAGGGGTCCACCCATCAAGAGACCCAGTACTTC.